A single sample is the source of the 32 T cell receptor beta chains below, sequenced in a study of blood T cell repertoires in COVID-19. The protocol was immunoSEQ multiplex PCR, while the TCRdb copy is restricted to in-frame clones and leaves out a portion. The data contain more than 300,000 clones, about 88% of them singletons. What was sequenced was peripheral blood. These receptors all stem from a woman in her 70s with COVID-19, enrolled during active disease.

The chain couples TRBV5-4 to TRBJ2-1; 12 bases are a match to TRBD2. CDR1 and CDR2 (germline): SGHNT, YYREEE (reference sequence). CDR3 length: 16 amino acids. After removal of 4 bases from V and 5 bases from J, the junction contained 7 bases not matched to a gene. CDR3 in amino acids: CASSPTLAGGNNEQFF. In DNA form, the CDR3 reads TGTGCCAGCAGCCCGACGCTAGCGGGAGGGAACAATGAGCAGTTCTTC.

V usage is TRBV19 and J usage is TRBJ1-2; 9 bases fit TRBD1. The CDR3 sequence is 16 residues long. With 1 base clipped from V and 0 bases from J, the junction kept 3 bases outside the gene matches. Germline V CDR1 and CDR2: LNHDA, SQIVND (reference sequence). In nucleotides, the CDR3 is TGTGCCAGTAGTATAGGAGGGACAGGGTCTAACTATGGCTACACCTTC. Protein sequence: CASSIGGTGSNYGYTF.

The rearrangement uses TRBV19 and TRBJ2-4; D possibly corresponds to TRBD2 (6 bases). Germline loops: CDR1 LNHDA, CDR2 SQIVND (reference sequence). Trimming removed 4 bases at V and 6 bases at J, with 10 bases between. The length of the CDR3 is 13 residues. CDR3 in DNA: TGTGCCAGTAGTACAGGGCGGGGAAACATTCAGTACTTC. Translated, it gives CASSTGRGNIQYF.

The chain links TRBV5-6 to TRBJ2-3; 9 positions agree with TRBD2. Germline CDR1 reads SGHDT; CDR2 reads YYEEEE. After removal of 0 bases from V and 8 bases from J, the junction contained 10 bases not matched to a gene. The CDR3 spans 16 residues. In nucleotides, the CDR3 is TGTGCCAGCAGCTTGGTGGCGGGGGGGCCTTCAAGTACGCAGTATTTT. It encodes CASSLVAGGPSSTQYF. The full variable domain, its missing parts supplied by reference TRBV5-6 and TRBJ2-3, is DAGVTQSPTHLIKTRGQQVTLRCSPKSGHDTVSWYQQALGQGPQFIFQYYEEEERQRGNFPDRFSGHQFPNYSSELNVNALLLGDSALYLCASSLVAGGPSSTQYFGPGTRLTVL.

This chain joins TRBV5-1 and TRBJ2-7; 9 nucleotides align to TRBD1. Germline CDR1 reads SGHRS; CDR2 reads YFSETQ. Trimming at V came to 5 bases and at J to 7 bases, leaving 4 bases not matched to a gene. This CDR3 is built from 12 residues. DNA of the CDR3: TGCGCCAGCAGACAGGGGGCTGGAGAGCAGTACTTC. This translates into CASRQGAGEQYF.

The chain has TRBV13 and TRBJ2-2; D not resolved. Trimming stripped 2 bases from V and 7 bases from J, with 14 bases between. CDR3 length: 15 amino acids. Per the germline V gene, CDR1 is PRHDT and CDR2 is FYEKMQ (reference sequence). The CDR3: CASSLITTGDGELFF. CDR3 nucleotides: TGTGCCAGCAGCTTAATCACTACCGGAGACGGGGAGCTGTTTTTT. Variable domain in full (rest from reference TRBV13 and TRBJ2-2): AAGVIQSPRHLIKEKRETATLKCYPIPRHDTVYWYQQGPGQDPQFLISFYEKMQSDKGSIPDRFSAQQFSDYHSELNMSSLELGDSALYFCASSLITTGDGELFFGEGSRLTVL.

This clone was seen more than once but under ten times. The chain joins TRBV6-2 or TRBV6-3 to TRBJ1-1; 7 bases fit TRBD1. J lost 1 base, V lost 4 bases, and 6 bases had no gene match. This CDR3 contains 15 residues. CDR1 is MNHEY, CDR2 SVGEGT, per germline. The chain's CDR3 is CASSSPDRSNTEAFF. In nucleotides, the CDR3 is TGTGCCAGCAGTTCTCCGGACAGGTCGAACACTGAAGCTTTCTTT.

The gene calls are TRBV6-2 or TRBV6-3 and TRBJ1-1; possible D gene TRBD1, 6 bases. Trimming took off 5 bases at V and 7 bases at J, with 14 bases between the two ends. This CDR3 comprises 13 residues. Germline assignment: CDR1 MNHEY and CDR2 SVGEGT. CDR3 sequence (DNA): TGTGCCAGCAGTCTCCGGGACAAGAGTGAAGCTTTCTTT. It encodes CASSLRDKSEAFF.

V is TRBV12-3 or TRBV12-4 and J is TRBJ1-1; D gene unclear. V was shortened by 3 bases and J by 2 bases, with 7 bases between the two germline ends. The CDR3 runs 13 residues. The CDR3 DNA is TGTGCCAGCAGTTTGGCAGGCAACACTGAAGCTTTCTTT. Protein product: CASSLAGNTEAFF.

The V call is TRBV19, the J call TRBJ1-6, with D possibly being TRBD1 (5 bases). From germline, CDR1 is LNHDA and CDR2 SQIVND (reference sequence). Trimming cost V 5 bases and J 7 bases, with 15 bases left between them. This CDR3 has 15 amino acids. CDR3 in amino acids: CASSEKGDTNSPLHF. The CDR3 DNA reads as TGTGCCAGTAGTGAGAAAGGGGATACAAATTCACCCCTCCACTTT.

The chain uses TRBV19 and TRBJ1-1; D gene ambiguous. Germline lookup yields CDR1 LNHDA and CDR2 SQIVND (reference sequence). Trimming stripped 3 bases from V and 0 bases from J, with 8 bases between. This CDR3 is built from 14 residues. CDR3 DNA: TGTGCCAGTAGTATGCGGCCGGTGAACACTGAAGCTTTCTTT. Residues: CASSMRPVNTEAFF.

The gene calls are TRBV7-9 and TRBJ1-4, with D possibly TRBD1 on 6 matching bases. Trimming left V 2 bases short and J 5 bases short, with 12 bases between. The CDR3 loop spans 15 amino acids. Germline CDR1 is SEHNR and CDR2 is FQNEAQ (reference sequence). CDR3 amino acids: CASSLTQGRNEKLFF. The CDR3 DNA reads as TGTGCCAGCAGCTTAACACAGGGAAGGAATGAAAAACTGTTTTTT. The variable domain in full, with the rest retrieved from reference TRBV7-9 and TRBJ1-4, is DTGVSQNPRHKITKRGQNVTFRCDPISEHNRLYWYRQTLGQGPEFLTYFQNEAQLEKSRLLSDRFSAERPKGSFSTLEIQRTEQGDSAMYLCASSLTQGRNEKLFFGSGTQLSVL.

J is TRBJ1-3 and V is TRBV28; possibly TRBD1 for D (6 bases). The CDR3 extends over 14 amino acids. Trimming took 6 bases from V and 0 from J, leaving 9 bases between them. The V gene's germline CDR1 is MDHEN and CDR2 SYDVKM. CDR3 in DNA: TGTGCCAGCAGCCGGACAGCCTCTGGAAACACCATATATTTT. Its translation is CASSRTASGNTIYF.

The chain recombines TRBV28 with TRBJ2-7; D is unclear. This CDR3 has 11 residues. In germline, CDR1 is MDHEN, CDR2 SYDVKM. V lost 5 bases and J 3 bases, leaving 5 bases between the germline ends. CDR3 region: CASSNYYEQYF. CDR3 coding DNA: TGTGCCAGCAGTAATTACTACGAGCAGTACTTC.

This chain links TRBV13 with TRBJ2-7; D perhaps matches TRBD1 (5 bases). Germline V gene data show CDR1 as PRHDT and CDR2 as FYEKMQ (reference sequence). V was cut by 5 bases and J by 0 bases, with 20 bases left in between. This CDR3 spans 17 amino acids. The CDR3 spells CASSPPWARGPSYEQYF. The DNA of the CDR3 is TGTGCCAGCAGCCCCCCATGGGCAAGGGGTCCCTCCTACGAGCAGTACTTC.

J is TRBJ2-5 and V is TRBV6-2 or TRBV6-3, with D possibly being TRBD2 (5 bases). This CDR3 is 11 amino acids long. Trimming stripped 4 bases from V and 9 bases from J, with 9 bases between. Per germline, CDR1 MNHEY and CDR2 SVGEGT. The chain's CDR3 is CASSSGGPQYF. The CDR3 nucleotides are TGTGCCAGCAGTTCCGGCGGGCCCCAGTACTTC.

This clone was found a few times. The V gene is TRBV14, the J gene TRBJ2-7; D may be TRBD1 (8 bases). Germline CDR1 reads SGHDN; CDR2 reads FVKESK. The CDR3 contains 17 residues. The ends were cut back, 0 bases at V and 2 bases at J, with 17 bases in the middle. CDR3 in amino acids: CASSQDSRTGTTYEQYF. Written as DNA, the CDR3 is TGTGCCAGCAGCCAAGATAGTCGGACAGGGACTACCTACGAGCAGTACTTC.

The genes are TRBV29-1 and TRBJ1-6, with 9 bases identical to TRBD1. The CDR3 contains 16 residues. Trimming removed 6 bases from V and 7 bases from J; junction bases left unmatched: 13. Looked up from germline, CDR1 is SQVTM and CDR2 is ANQGSEA. CDR3 nucleotides: TGCAGCGTGAGAATAGGGGGACAGGGCCGGAATTCACCCCTCCACTTT. This encodes CSVRIGGQGRNSPLHF.

CDR3 DNA: TGTGCCAGCAGCTTACAGGGGGGAAGCAATCAGCCCCAGCATTTT. It yields the protein CASSLQGGSNQPQHF. The genes are TRBV5-5 and TRBJ1-5, with 8 bases aligning to TRBD1. The germline CDR1 and CDR2 sequences are SGHKS and YYEKEE (reference sequence). V dropped 2 bases and J dropped 1; count of bases not matched to a gene: 2. This CDR3 is 15 amino acids long.

The chain has TRBV5-4 and TRBJ1-2, with TRBD1 matching 9 bases. V lost 4 bases and J lost 4; bases outside the gene matches: 8. CDR3 length: 15 amino acids. The germline V gene encodes CDR1 SGHNT and CDR2 YYREEE (reference sequence). CDR3 region: CASSLWDREGYGYTF. The CDR3 DNA is TGTGCCAGCAGCCTATGGGACAGGGAAGGCTATGGCTACACCTTC.

The chain's CDR3 is CASSQGAPTNQPQHF. For the CDR3, the DNA is TGTGCCAGTTCACAGGGGGCCCCTACCAATCAGCCCCAGCATTTT. The rearrangement links TRBV19 to TRBJ1-5, with 9 bases identical to TRBD1. Germline CDR1 reads LNHDA; CDR2 reads SQIVND (reference sequence). J lost 3 bases, V lost 8 bases, and 8 bases had no gene match. This CDR3 contains 15 residues.

The chain employs TRBV11-1 and TRBJ1-3, with a weak D call TRBD1 (5 bases). The CDR3 loop spans 14 amino acids. Trimming cost V 3 bases and J 2 bases, with 8 bases left between them. Germline lookup yields CDR1 SGHAT and CDR2 FQDESV (reference sequence). CDR3 in DNA: TGTGCCAGCAGCTTCGGGGGTACTGGAAACACCATATATTTT. Its protein product is CASSFGGTGNTIYF.

V usage is TRBV12-3 or TRBV12-4 and J usage is TRBJ1-1, with 7 bases aligning to TRBD1. The CDR3 length is 13 residues. The junction had 4 bases not matched to a gene; V was cut back by 6 bases and J by 3 bases. CDR3 DNA sequence: TGTGCCAGCAGGAATACAGGGGACACTGAAGCTTTCTTT. Protein product: CASRNTGDTEAFF.

J is TRBJ2-5 and V is TRBV13, with 12 bases matching TRBD1. Germline CDR1 and CDR2: PRHDT and FYEKMQ (reference sequence). The junction had 10 bases not matched to a gene; V was cut back by 4 bases and J by 4 bases. This CDR3 has 17 amino acids. The CDR3 region has the DNA TGTGCCAGCAGCTCGCCCGGGACAGGGGGCCACCGAGAGACCCAGTACTTC. Translating gives CASSSPGTGGHRETQYF.

The chain recombines TRBV5-4 with TRBJ1-2, with D unclear. The V and J ends lost 4 bases and 7 bases respectively, with 11 bases between them. The CDR3 loop spans 12 amino acids. In germline, CDR1 is SGHNT, CDR2 YYREEE (reference sequence). This CDR3 reads CASSPTTGGYTF. In DNA, the CDR3 is TGTGCCAGCAGCCCTACTACGGGTGGCTACACCTTC.

The chain is built from TRBV7-9 and TRBJ1-4; D uncertain. There are 12 residues in the CDR3. V lost 5 bases and J lost 6, with 7 bases in between. The germline V gene has CDR1 SEHNR and CDR2 FQNEAQ (reference sequence). Here the CDR3 reads CASSEIDEKLFF. The CDR3 DNA reads TGTGCCAGCAGCGAGATAGATGAAAAACTGTTTTTT.

The rearrangement uses TRBV28 and TRBJ2-7; 7 nucleotides match TRBD1. The length of the CDR3 is 12 residues. Germline V gives CDR1 MDHEN, CDR2 SYDVKM. Unmatched junction bases numbered 6, after V lost 7 bases and J lost 6 bases. The CDR3: CASTTQGSEQYF. In DNA form, the CDR3 reads TGTGCCAGCACCACACAGGGGAGCGAGCAGTACTTC.

This chain uses TRBV15 with TRBJ2-5; 12 positions match TRBD2. Germline V gene data show CDR1 as LNHNV and CDR2 as YYDKDF (reference sequence). The trim removed 8 bases at V and 2 bases at J, leaving 3 bases unmatched. This CDR3 contains 14 residues. CDR3 DNA: TGTGCCACCTGGACTAGCGGGGTGCAAGAGACCCAGTACTTC. This encodes CATWTSGVQETQYF. Full variable domain (outside the CDR3, taken from reference TRBV15 and TRBJ2-5): DAMVIQNPRYQVTQFGKPVTLSCSQTLNHNVMYWYQQKSSQAPKLLFHYYDKDFNNEADTPDNFQSRRPNTSFCFLDIRSPGLGDTAMYLCATWTSGVQETQYFGPGTRLLVL.

The V and J genes are TRBV30 and TRBJ1-1; D gene uncertain. V shed 0 bases and J shed 1 base, with 12 bases lying between them. The CDR3 spans 15 residues. Germline assignment: CDR1 GTSNPN and CDR2 SVGIG (reference sequence). CDR3 bases: TGTGCCTGGAGTGTAGAGGCGGGCTGGAACACTGAAGCTTTCTTT. Its protein is CAWSVEAGWNTEAFF.

The V and J genes are TRBV27 and TRBJ1-6; D is unclear. The length of the CDR3 is 13 residues. Germline CDR1 and CDR2: MNHEY and SMNVEV (reference sequence). Trimming removed 4 bases at V and 4 bases at J, with 5 bases between. CDR3 nucleotide sequence: TGTGCCAGCAGTTCGCAGTATAATTCACCCCTCCACTTT. Its translation is CASSSQYNSPLHF.

The CDR3 DNA reads as TGTGCCAGCAGCTCCCGCAGGGTGGATACGCAGTATTTT. Its translation: CASSSRRVDTQYF. V and J are TRBV28 and TRBJ2-3, with a tentative D call TRBD1 (5 bases). Germline V gene sequence: CDR1 MDHEN, CDR2 SYDVKM. Trimming stripped 6 bases from V and 6 bases from J, with 13 bases between. The CDR3 spans 13 residues.

This clone has a single count. The V gene is TRBV5-1, the J gene TRBJ1-1; D gene ambiguous. CDR1 SGHRS and CDR2 YFSETQ come from the germline V gene. Trimming took 6 bases from V and 1 from J, leaving 10 bases between them. The CDR3 has 13 residues. This chain's CDR3 is CASKLHGNTEAFF. The CDR3 nucleotides read TGCGCCAGCAAATTGCACGGGAACACTGAAGCTTTCTTT.